A single sample gave rise to the 23 T cell receptor beta chains below, sequenced in a study of response to subunit inactivated influenza vaccine. TCRdb re-analysed the RT-PCR reads in MiXCR, keeping a single row per CDR3 protein. Seen here are approximately 170,000 distinct CDR3 sequences, roughly 12% observed once, and the top ten hold over 25%. The sample was also reused in another study, on T cells expressing NK-cell markers. That paper states: Production of TCR beta cDNA relied on 5'RACE template switching with UMIs.

Sequenced here: CD8+ T cells sorted from PBMCs, sampled 11 to 12 days after vaccination. These receptors came from a man in his forties or fifties who received an inactivated influenza vaccine.

The chain is built from TRBV4-3 and TRBJ1-2; tentative D call: TRBD1 (6 bases). The V and J ends lost 3 bases and 7 bases respectively, with 15 bases between them. This CDR3 contains 14 residues. Germline V gene lookup returns CDR1 LGHNA and CDR2 YSLEER. In nucleotides, the CDR3 is TGCGCCAGCAGCCAGAACAGGGAGCGAAGTGGCTACACCTTC. This encodes CASSQNRERSGYTF.

This chain uses TRBV3-1 with TRBJ2-5; 8 positions agree with TRBD1. V lost 2 bases, J lost 5 bases, and 10 bases stayed unmatched. Per the germline V gene, CDR1 is LGHDT and CDR2 is YNNKEL (reference sequence). The CDR3 is made up of 16 amino acids. The CDR3 coding sequence is TGTGCCAGCAGCCAACACCGCCAGGGGGCGGGGGAGACCCAGTACTTC. It is translated as CASSQHRQGAGETQYF.

This clonotype has just a few counts. The J gene is TRBJ1-1, the V gene TRBV28, with a tentative D call TRBD1 (5 bases). V gave up 2 bases and J gave up 3 bases, with 13 bases separating them. Per the germline V gene, CDR1 is MDHEN and CDR2 is SYDVKM. This CDR3 comprises 15 residues. The DNA for the CDR3 is TGTGCCAGCAGTTTACCCGGCAGGGCGGACACTGAAGCTTTCTTT. Its protein product is CASSLPGRADTEAFF.

J is TRBJ1-1 and V is TRBV25-1; possible D gene TRBD1, 6 bases. In germline, CDR1 is MGHDK, CDR2 SYGVNS. The CDR3 is made up of 13 amino acids. The V gene lost 8 bases and the J gene lost 10 bases, with 20 bases spanning the gap. The CDR3 reads CASAPTSNRVAFF. The CDR3 DNA follows: TGTGCCAGCGCCCCAACCAGTAACAGGGTAGCTTTCTTT.

This clonotype was seen a few times. The chain employs TRBV28 and TRBJ2-3, with TRBD2 matching 14 bases. The CDR3 has 19 amino acids. The germline gives CDR1 MDHEN, CDR2 SYDVKM. V lost 6 bases and J lost 2; bases outside the gene matches: 13. In DNA, the CDR3 is TGTGCCAGCAGCAGTACCGGGACTAGCGGGAGCGAATACACAGATACGCAGTATTTT. Protein sequence: CASSSTGTSGSEYTDTQYF.

This clonotype was seen only a few times. The CDR3 does not end in the conserved phenylalanine or tryptophan, so this is likely a read error. The chain links TRBV24-1 to TRBJ2-1; 11 bases line up with TRBD2. V shed 4 bases, J shed 5 bases, and the junction held 3 bases outside the gene matches. CDR3 length equals 15 residues. The germline gives CDR1 KGHDR, CDR2 SFDVKD. This chain's CDR3 is CATSELAGENNEQFL. The DNA for the CDR3 is TGTGCCACCAGTGAACTAGCGGGGGAAAACAATGAGCAGTTCCTC.

The sample holds one count of this clonotype. The rearrangement uses TRBV20-1 and TRBJ1-2; D ambiguous. CDR3 size: 13 residues. CDR1 DFQATT and CDR2 SNEGSKA come from the germline V gene (reference sequence). Deletions cut 0 bases from V and 8 bases from J, with 13 bases between. CDR3 sequence reads: CSARDYQPLGYTF. For the CDR3, the DNA is TGCAGTGCTAGAGATTATCAGCCCTTGGGCTACACCTTC.

This clonotype appeared a few times. The chain recombines TRBV14 with TRBJ2-2; possible D gene TRBD1, 6 bases. V dropped 1 base and J dropped 3 bases, with 6 bases sitting between them. The CDR3 sequence is 14 residues long. The V gene's germline CDR1 is SGHDN and CDR2 FVKESK. The CDR3 here is CASSQGTDTGELFF. The CDR3 nucleotides read TGTGCCAGCAGCCAAGGGACAGACACCGGGGAGCTGTTTTTT. The whole variable domain, filled in from reference TRBV14 and TRBJ2-2, reads EAGVTQFPSHSVIEKGQTVTLRCDPISGHDNLYWYRRVMGKEIKFLLHFVKESKQDESGMPNNRFLAERTGGTYSTLKVQPAELEDSGVYFCASSQGTDTGELFFGEGSRLTVL.

The sample holds many counts of this clonotype. The chain uses TRBV4-3 and TRBJ2-4; tentative D call: TRBD1 (5 bases). This CDR3 region has 15 residues. Germline V gene sequence: CDR1 LGHNA, CDR2 YSLEER. Trimming removed 4 bases at V and 2 bases at J, with 12 bases between. The CDR3 loop is CASSPGLVTKNIQYF. The CDR3 DNA follows: TGCGCCAGCAGCCCAGGGTTGGTAACCAAAAACATTCAGTACTTC.

This clonotype was counted at least ten times. This rearrangement joins TRBV12-3 or TRBV12-4 to TRBJ1-2; D unresolved. The CDR3 is 14 amino acids. With 7 bases removed from V and 5 bases from J, the gap between germline ends came to 17 bases. CDR3 coding DNA: TGTGCCAGCACCTATACGGCATCGGGATATGGCTACACCTTC. Protein sequence: CASTYTASGYGYTF.

This clonotype has a handful of counts. The chain links TRBV27 to TRBJ1-1; TRBD1 matches at 7 bases. V trimming: 4 bases; J trimming: 5 bases; junction bases outside the gene matches: 4. Per the germline V gene, CDR1 is MNHEY and CDR2 is SMNVEV (reference sequence). The CDR3 has 13 amino acids. The CDR3 sequence: CASSSQGWTEAFF. CDR3 sequence (DNA): TGTGCCAGCAGTTCACAGGGGTGGACTGAAGCTTTCTTT.

This clonotype appeared a few times. The genes are TRBV5-1 and TRBJ1-2, with TRBD1 matching over 7 bases. The V segment lost 0 bases and the J segment 6 bases; nucleotides outside the gene matches: 11. Germline loops: CDR1 SGHRS, CDR2 YFSETQ. The CDR3 contains 16 residues. This chain's CDR3 is CASSLGTGGTSDGYTF. CDR3 DNA sequence: TGCGCCAGCAGCTTGGGGACAGGAGGAACGAGTGATGGCTACACCTTC. Based on the CDR3 plus reference TRBV5-1 and TRBJ1-2, the full variable domain is KAGVTQTPRYLIKTRGQQVTLSCSPISGHRSVSWYQQTPGQGLQFLFEYFSETQRNKGNFPGRFSGRQFSNSRSEMNVSTLELGDSALYLCASSLGTGGTSDGYTFGSGTRLTVV.

The chain recombines TRBV12-3 or TRBV12-4 with TRBJ1-5, with 12 nucleotides matching TRBD1. The CDR3 is 16 amino acids. After removal of 10 bases from V and 3 bases from J, the junction contained 10 bases not matched to a gene. CDR3 in DNA: TGTGCCACCAAAGTTGGGACAGGGGGCTTCAATCAGCCCCAGCATTTT. Encoded protein: CATKVGTGGFNQPQHF.

This clonotype was detected many times. This chain links TRBV12-3 or TRBV12-4 with TRBJ2-5; D is unresolved. V was pared by 2 bases and J by 5 bases, with 15 bases between. This CDR3 contains 15 residues. CDR3 coding DNA: TGTGCCAGCAGTTTATACGCGTCGAAAAGGGAGACCCAGTACTTC. Amino acids: CASSLYASKRETQYF.

The sample holds a few counts of this clonotype. The chain employs TRBV7-2 and TRBJ2-1, with 10 bases lining up with TRBD2. J gave up 6 bases and V 3 bases, and 5 bases lay outside the gene matches. Germline assignment: CDR1 SGHTA and CDR2 FQGNSA. The CDR3 has 15 amino acids. Here the CDR3 reads CASSLSGGAFNEQFF. The CDR3, as DNA: TGTGCCAGCAGCTTGAGCGGGGGGGCTTTCAATGAGCAGTTCTTC.

This clonotype turned up a few times. CDR3: CAWRYGLDTEAFF. CDR3 DNA sequence: TGTGCCTGGCGCTACGGACTGGACACTGAAGCTTTCTTT. The V and J genes are TRBV30 and TRBJ1-1; D gene unclear. Germline values: CDR1 GTSNPN, CDR2 SVGIG (reference sequence). Trimming cost V 5 bases and J 3 bases, with 13 bases left between them. The CDR3 has 13 amino acids.

This rearrangement joins TRBV2 to TRBJ1-2; D is undetermined. V shed 2 bases and J shed 4 bases, with 14 bases lying between them. This CDR3 has 15 amino acids. The V gene's germline CDR1 is SNHLY and CDR2 FYNNEI. CDR3 in amino acids: CASSEYYGGSYGYTF. CDR3 DNA: TGTGCCAGCAGTGAATATTACGGTGGGAGCTATGGCTACACCTTC. Full variable domain (missing parts from reference TRBV2 and TRBJ1-2): EPEVTQTPSHQVTQMGQEVILRCVPISNHLYFYWYRQILGQKVEFLVSFYNNEISEKSEIFDDQFSVERPDGSNFTLKIRSTKLEDSAMYFCASSEYYGGSYGYTFGSGTRLTVV.

In this sample, this clonotype turned up a few times. The J gene is TRBJ1-1, the V gene TRBV11-2; D not certain. Germline V gene lookup returns CDR1 SGHAT and CDR2 FQNNGV. There are 17 residues in the CDR3. Deletions cut 0 bases from V and 3 bases from J, with 17 bases between. DNA of the CDR3: TGTGCCAGCAGCTTAGAGGGCCTCATCCTAAAGGACACTGAAGCTTTCTTT. Translating it yields CASSLEGLILKDTEAFF.

This clonotype was seen more than once but under ten times. J is TRBJ2-1 and V is TRBV9; 10 nucleotides line up with TRBD1. With 4 bases clipped from V and 3 bases from J, the junction kept 4 bases outside the gene matches. Looked up from germline, CDR1 is SGDLS and CDR2 is YYNGEE. The CDR3 has 15 amino acids. The CDR3 sequence is CASSSGQGYYNEQFF. The CDR3 coding sequence is TGTGCCAGCAGCTCGGGACAGGGGTACTACAATGAGCAGTTCTTC.

The rearrangement uses TRBV7-9 and TRBJ2-2; D gene unclear. Trimming cost V 5 bases and J 5 bases, with 9 bases left between them. The length of the CDR3 is 13 residues. Germline CDR1 is SEHNR and CDR2 is FQNEAQ (reference sequence). The CDR3 nucleotides are TGTGCCAGCAGCAATCGAATGACCGGGGAGCTGTTTTTT. This sequence encodes CASSNRMTGELFF. The variable domain in full, with the rest retrieved from reference TRBV7-9 and TRBJ2-2, is DTGVSQNPRHKITKRGQNVTFRCDPISEHNRLYWYRQTLGQGPEFLTYFQNEAQLEKSRLLSDRFSAERPKGSFSTLEIQRTEQGDSAMYLCASSNRMTGELFFGEGSRLTVL.

In its sample, this clonotype was seen a few times. The chain links TRBV12-3 or TRBV12-4 to TRBJ1-5; perhaps TRBD1 as D (5 bases). The CDR3 loop spans 14 amino acids. Trimming took 5 bases from V and 1 from J, leaving 9 bases between them. The CDR3 DNA reads as TGTGCCAGCAGTGATACAGGAAGCAATCAGCCCCAGCATTTT. It specifies CASSDTGSNQPQHF.

This clonotype was observed a few times. The gene calls are TRBV7-9 and TRBJ1-3, with D unclear. Germline lookup yields CDR1 SEHNR and CDR2 FQNEAQ (reference sequence). CDR3 size: 16 residues. The V end lost 3 bases, the J end lost 0 bases, and 12 bases lay between the germline ends. The CDR3 DNA is TGTGCCAGCAGCTTTCCCCATACGCCCTCTGGAAACACCATATATTTT. It codes for CASSFPHTPSGNTIYF.

This clonotype was recorded many times. The rearrangement links TRBV29-1 to TRBJ2-1; 14 bases line up with TRBD2. This CDR3 spans 18 amino acids. The ends lost 7 bases at V and 0 bases at J; junction bases unmatched: 11. Germline V gene sequence: CDR1 SQVTM, CDR2 ANQGSEA. CDR3 sequence: CSASGLAGGLSSYNEQFF. CDR3 sequence (DNA): TGCAGCGCTTCCGGACTAGCGGGAGGTCTAAGCTCCTACAATGAGCAGTTCTTC.